This TCR beta chain was retrieved from a study of T cell changes during pregnancy in multiple sclerosis. Sequencing used immunoSEQ multiplex PCR; TCRdb keeps in-frame clones, though not all of them. The repertoire consists of 84,000 or so clones, with less than 95% occurring once and the leading ten covering 2% to 3%. The sequencing here drew on peripheral blood, taken in the third trimester of pregnancy. This clonotype was sampled from a female donor with multiple sclerosis, enrolled in a pregnancy study.

The CDR3 DNA sequence: TGTGCCAGCAGTGACACGCGAACTATGGGAGTTTATGGCTACACCTTC. It translates to CASSDTRTMGVYGYTF. The chain has TRBV25-1 and TRBJ1-2; no reliable D call. Germline values: CDR1 MGHDK, CDR2 SYGVNS. The CDR3 runs to 16 residues. Between the trimmed V and J ends, which lost 3 bases and 5 bases, there was a span of 19 bases.